The subject of this entry is one TCR beta chain. Its antigen is currently unknown. This record belongs to a study of cytomegalovirus exposure and HLA in healthy donors. Whole-study findings and limits: Prior analysis indicated that the majority of TCR beta V segments exhibited productivity approximately 87% or approximately 30% of the time.

Donors consisted of healthy bone marrow donors. Trimming cost V 5 bases and J 4 bases; bases outside gene matches: 9. The CDR3 runs 15 residues. The germline gives CDR1 LGHNA, CDR2 YNFKEQ. 13 Jbeta primers and 60 Vbeta primers were used for the PCR. The data were produced by immunoSEQ multiplex PCR, yet TCRdb's version contains in-frame clones alone and is incomplete. The table shows 99,000 or so clones, with 75% to 90% occurring only once. The V and J genes are TRBV4-2 and TRBJ2-5; TRBD1 aligns across 8 bases. Sequencing input: PBMCs. This clonotype was sampled from a man between 25 and 39 years old in good health and CMV-seropositive. The CDR3 nucleotides read TGTGCCAGCAGCTGGAGGACAGGGCGGGGAGAGACCCAGTACTTC. It is translated as CASSWRTGRGETQYF.